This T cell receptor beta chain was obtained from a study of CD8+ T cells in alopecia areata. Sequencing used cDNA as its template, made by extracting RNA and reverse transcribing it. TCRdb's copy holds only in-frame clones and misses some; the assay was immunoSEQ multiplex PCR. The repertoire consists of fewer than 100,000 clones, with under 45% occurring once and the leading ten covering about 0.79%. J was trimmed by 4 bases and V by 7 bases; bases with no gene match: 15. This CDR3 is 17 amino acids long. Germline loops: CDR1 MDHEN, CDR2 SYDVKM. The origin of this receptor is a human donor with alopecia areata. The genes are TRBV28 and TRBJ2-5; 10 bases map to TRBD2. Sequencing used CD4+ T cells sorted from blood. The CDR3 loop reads CASIPGGAGGPRETQYF. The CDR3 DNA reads TGTGCCAGCATCCCGGGTGGAGCGGGGGGGCCGAGAGAGACCCAGTACTTC.